This T cell receptor beta chain appears in the sequencing data of a study of blood T cell repertoires in COVID-19 (dated by TCRdb to 2018 to 2020). For the wider study: The collaborator samples originated in the United States, Italy and Spain and spanned the acute and convalescent phases of COVID-19. Nearly every sample came with metadata listing a de-identified subject ID, COVID-19 status, age in years and sex. The prospective study material was composed of cDNA or gDNA derived from T cells, B-cell-depleted T cells, or PBMCs. The samples were drawn from the first 160 participants of the ongoing ImmuneRACE study and from 950 to 1,500 subjects provided by 6 global collaborators. The repertoires were made available in a free public database intended to serve as a resource for research on the immune response to SARS-CoV-2. Where HLA class I and class II types were available, the types were taken from metadata supplied by the sample provider, not from assay-based typing. Subjects who had been exposed to COVID-19, were actively infected with it, or had recovered from it provided the deeply sampled blood TCRbeta repertoires that made up the dataset.

Collaborating institutions collected whole blood in K2EDTA tubes following their own protocols. For TCRbeta analysis, collaborators shipped samples as frozen whole blood, isolated PBMCs, or DNA extracted from either of those sample types. Compared with germline, V lacks 4 bases and J lacks 1 base; bases without a gene match: 1. The CDR3 sequence holds 13 residues, the cysteine and phenylalanine included. The DNA shown is the 39-base CDR3, in frame from base 1. CDR1 SGDLS and CDR2 YYNGEE are derived from the germline V gene. The immunoSEQ Assay, a bias-controlled multiplex PCR, was used to amplify TCRbeta CDR3 regions from genomic DNA. In the authors' own workflow: Nucleated cell counts per sample were estimated from amplification of reference gene primers within the assay. To quantify the absolute abundance of each unique TCRbeta CDR3 rearrangement, sequence reads were collapsed and filtered. For each sample, productive Simpson clonality was calculated by taking the square root of Simpson's diversity index across productive rearrangements. Imported from immuneACCESS, the table was reduced by TCRdb to in-frame sequences with V and J called. These copies leave out some clones; in studies compared against another copy, an unresolved V gene accounts for under half, and the cause of the remainder is not known. For V, J and clone size, that table is used; D and trimming come from the DNA. The sample data list about 160,000 clones, and about 77% of these were observed just once. Roughly 14% of the sample is taken by the ten largest.

Turning to this clone: Its antigen remains undetermined. Base quality data are lacking; no much larger clone is found one base away.

The research as a whole found: Clinical and demographic metadata were provided uncurated, with the amount varying by source and participant.

The sequence links TRBV9 to TRBJ1-1; TRBD1 lines up with 7 middle nucleotides. The receptor comes from a woman older than 75 with acute or convalescent COVID-19. The sample consisted of peripheral blood. CDR3 region: CASSWDRNTEAFF. The nucleotide sequence is given as TGTGCCAGCAGCTGGGACAGGAACACTGAAGCTTTCTTT.